This TCR beta chain was captured by sequencing in a study of shared clonotypes between healthy human individuals. The overall study: Three plates each covered CD4 naive and memory; CD8 naive two, CD8 memory one. General study findings and limits: Expectations were that clonotype sharing among donors would be affected by sequencing depth. Clonotypes shared by all four sorted-subset donors had higher generation probabilities than non-shared clonotypes.

The protocol was immunoSEQ multiplex PCR, while the TCRdb copy is restricted to in-frame clones and leaves out a portion. The sample lists about 1 million clones, 60% to 80% occurring once. CDR1 is GTSNPN and CDR2 is SVGIG in the germline V gene (reference sequence). V lost 4 bases and J lost 2, with 18 bases in between. The CDR3 loop spans 15 amino acids. Donors, without exception, were Caucasian adults residing in Nashville, Tennessee. On this clone itself: Its antigen is currently unknown.

The chain uses TRBV30 and TRBJ2-7; D might be TRBD1 or TRBD2, each matching 5 bases. The sequence derives from a man aged 18 to 30 in good health. Material: memory CD4+ T cells sorted from blood. Subset defined: CD45RA-negative fraction. The chain's CDR3 is CAWKPPGTKTYEQYF. The CDR3 bases are TGTGCCTGGAAACCTCCCGGGACCAAAACCTACGAGCAGTACTTC.